These 7 T cell receptor beta chains came from one sample sequenced in a study of T cells in localized non-small cell lung cancer. Libraries were prepared by immunoSEQ multiplex PCR; TCRdb keeps only in-frame clonotypes and omits some of them. Of approximately 15,000 clones listed, 85% to 90% were seen once; the top ten hold about 4.4%. Sequenced here: peripheral blood, sampled before any cancer treatment. The receptors were sampled from a woman aged 35 to 75 with stage I lung adenocarcinoma.

The CDR3: CASSEARVRTDTQYF. The CDR3 DNA sequence: TGTGCCAGCAGTGAAGCTAGGGTTCGCACAGATACGCAGTATTTT. This chain connects TRBV6-1 to TRBJ2-3, with D uncertain. The V end was cut by 0 bases, the J end by 1 base, with 8 bases between. This CDR3 contains 15 residues. The germline V gene encodes CDR1 MNHNS and CDR2 SASEGT.

This chain connects TRBV6-5 to TRBJ1-5; D gene uncertain. The CDR3 covers 15 residues. Germline V gene lookup returns CDR1 MNHEY and CDR2 SVGAGI. The V end was cut by 4 bases, the J end by 0 bases, with 10 bases between. CDR3 DNA: TGTGCCAGCAGTTCCGTTCGATCTAGCAATCAGCCCCAGCATTTT. It yields the protein CASSSVRSSNQPQHF.

J is TRBJ1-1 and V is TRBV18; D is uncertain. Germline assignment: CDR1 KGHSH and CDR2 LQKENI. Trimming cost V 2 bases and J 4 bases, with 11 bases left between them. The CDR3 covers 14 residues. CDR3 nucleotides: TGTGCCAGCTCACCAGGCGGTAGTCCCACTGAAGCTTTCTTT. Protein sequence: CASSPGGSPTEAFF.

J is TRBJ2-3 and V is TRBV5-4; a weak D match, TRBD2 (5 bases). Looked up from germline, CDR1 is SGHNT and CDR2 is YYREEE (reference sequence). V was clipped by 0 bases and J by 8 bases, with 10 bases between them. The CDR3 runs to 13 residues. CDR3: CASSLGAAGTQYF. DNA of the CDR3: TGTGCCAGCAGCTTGGGGGCGGCGGGTACGCAGTATTTT.

The genes are TRBV7-2 and TRBJ1-5, with TRBD1 as a possible D gene (5 bases). CDR1 and CDR2 from the germline V gene are SGHTA and FQGNSA. The CDR3 has 16 residues. With 2 bases removed from V and 5 bases from J, the gap between germline ends came to 16 bases. The CDR3: CASSLLSGASYQPQHF. CDR3 nucleotide sequence: TGTGCCAGCAGCTTATTGTCTGGGGCTTCTTATCAGCCCCAGCATTTT.

Concerning this clone itself: This same CDR3 is encoded by further DNA sequences in the sample. The V and J genes are TRBV4-3 and TRBJ1-1, with D possibly being TRBD1 (5 bases). The CDR3 sequence is 15 residues long. Trimming removed 0 bases at V and 0 bases at J, with 8 bases between. Germline CDR1 and CDR2: LGHNA and YSLEER. In nucleotides, the CDR3 is TGCGCCAGCAGCCAAGAGCGGGGCGTGAACACTGAAGCTTTCTTT. It specifies CASSQERGVNTEAFF.

The chain recombines TRBV6-5 with TRBJ1-4, with a tentative D call TRBD1 (5 bases). V gave up 8 bases and J gave up 3 bases, with 13 bases separating them. The V gene's germline CDR1 is MNHEY and CDR2 SVGAGI. The CDR3 loop spans 14 amino acids. Here the CDR3 DNA reads TGTGCCAGCCAACCGGGGCTAGCTAATGAAAAACTGTTTTTT. Encoded protein: CASQPGLANEKLFF.